This T cell receptor (beta chain) derives from a study of T-cell reconstitution after alpha-beta-depleted transplantation in children. Study results and caveats: Reportedly, alpha-beta T cells present about two months post-transplant originated from several hundred expanded clones of graft origin. Hyperexpanded clones declined; after one year, newly produced T cells mostly supplied diversity.

Unique molecular identifiers were used to barcode this TCRbeta library. TCRdb reprocessed the PCR reads with MiXCR, giving one entry per CDR3 protein. Among more than 200,000 distinct CDR3 sequences listed, around a sixth were seen once. The CDR3 is 17 residues long. The V gene's germline CDR1 is DFQATT and CDR2 SNEGSKA (reference sequence). Between the trimmed V and J ends, which lost 3 bases and 4 bases, there was a span of 23 bases. Regarding this clonotype: Antigen unknown.

This sequence originates from a male patient under 10 years old who had a stem cell transplant for acute lymphoblastic leukemia, so the T cells may come from the graft donor. The chain uses TRBV20-1 and TRBJ2-3; the D gene is possibly TRBD2 (6 bases). This specimen was PBMCs, mostly from graft donor cells, taken 360 days after TCRalphabeta/CD19-depleted stem cell transplant. The CDR3 nucleotides are TGCAGTGCTAGGTCCGGGAGAGTACTAGCATTGTCAGATACGCAGTATTTT. Protein: CSARSGRVLALSDTQYF.